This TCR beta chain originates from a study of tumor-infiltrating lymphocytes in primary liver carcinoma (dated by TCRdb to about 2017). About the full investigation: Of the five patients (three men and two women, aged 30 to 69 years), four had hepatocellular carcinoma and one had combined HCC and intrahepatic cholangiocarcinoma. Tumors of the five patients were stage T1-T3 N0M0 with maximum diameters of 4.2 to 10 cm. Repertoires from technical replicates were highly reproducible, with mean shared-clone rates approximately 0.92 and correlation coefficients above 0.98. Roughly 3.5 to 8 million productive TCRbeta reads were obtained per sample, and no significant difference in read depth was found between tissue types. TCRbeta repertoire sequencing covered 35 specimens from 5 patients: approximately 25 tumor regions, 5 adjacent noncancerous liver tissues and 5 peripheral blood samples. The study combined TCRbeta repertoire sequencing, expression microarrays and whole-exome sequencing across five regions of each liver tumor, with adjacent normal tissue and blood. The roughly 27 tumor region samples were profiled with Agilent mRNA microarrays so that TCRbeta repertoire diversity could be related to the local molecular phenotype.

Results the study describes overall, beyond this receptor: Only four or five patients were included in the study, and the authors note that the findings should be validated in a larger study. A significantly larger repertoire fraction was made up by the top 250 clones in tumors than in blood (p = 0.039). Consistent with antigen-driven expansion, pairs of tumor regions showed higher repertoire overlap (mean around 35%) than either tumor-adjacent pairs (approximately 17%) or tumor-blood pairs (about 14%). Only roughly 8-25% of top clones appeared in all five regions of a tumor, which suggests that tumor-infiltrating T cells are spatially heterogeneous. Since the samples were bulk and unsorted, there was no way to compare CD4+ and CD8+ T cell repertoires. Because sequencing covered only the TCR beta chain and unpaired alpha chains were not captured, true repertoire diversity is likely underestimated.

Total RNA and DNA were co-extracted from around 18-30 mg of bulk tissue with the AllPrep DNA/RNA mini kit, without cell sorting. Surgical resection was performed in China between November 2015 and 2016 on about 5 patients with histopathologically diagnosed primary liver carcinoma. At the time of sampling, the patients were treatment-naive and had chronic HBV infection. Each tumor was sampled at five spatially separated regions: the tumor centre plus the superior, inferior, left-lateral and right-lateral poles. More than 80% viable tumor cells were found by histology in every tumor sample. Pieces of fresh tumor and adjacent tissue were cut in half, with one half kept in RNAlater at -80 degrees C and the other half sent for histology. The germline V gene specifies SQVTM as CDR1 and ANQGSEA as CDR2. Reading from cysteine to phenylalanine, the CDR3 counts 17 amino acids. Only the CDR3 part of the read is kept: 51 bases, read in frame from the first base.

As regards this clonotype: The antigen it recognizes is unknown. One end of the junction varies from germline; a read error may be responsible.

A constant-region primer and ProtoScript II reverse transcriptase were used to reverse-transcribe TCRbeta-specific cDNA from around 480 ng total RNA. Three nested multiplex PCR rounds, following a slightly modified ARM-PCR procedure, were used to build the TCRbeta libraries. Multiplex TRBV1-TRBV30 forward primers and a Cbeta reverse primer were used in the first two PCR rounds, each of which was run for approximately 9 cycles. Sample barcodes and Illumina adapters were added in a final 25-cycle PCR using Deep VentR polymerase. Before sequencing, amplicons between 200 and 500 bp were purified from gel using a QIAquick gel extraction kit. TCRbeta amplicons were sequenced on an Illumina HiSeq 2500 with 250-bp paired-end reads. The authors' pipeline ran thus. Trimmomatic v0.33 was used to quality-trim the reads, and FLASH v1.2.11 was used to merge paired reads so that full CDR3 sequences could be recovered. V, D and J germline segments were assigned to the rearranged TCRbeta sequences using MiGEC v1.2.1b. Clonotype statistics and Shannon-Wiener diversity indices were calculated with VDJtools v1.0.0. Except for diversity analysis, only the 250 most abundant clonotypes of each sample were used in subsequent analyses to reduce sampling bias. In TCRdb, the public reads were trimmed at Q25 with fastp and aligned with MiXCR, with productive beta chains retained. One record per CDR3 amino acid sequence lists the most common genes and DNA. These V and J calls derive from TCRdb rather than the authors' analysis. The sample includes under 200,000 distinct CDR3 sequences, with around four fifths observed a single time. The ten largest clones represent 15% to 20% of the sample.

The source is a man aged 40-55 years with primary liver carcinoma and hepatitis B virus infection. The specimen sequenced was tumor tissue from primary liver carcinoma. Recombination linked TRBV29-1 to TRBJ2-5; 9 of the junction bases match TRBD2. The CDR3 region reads CSVVQAGGRFSQEAQYF. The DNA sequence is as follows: TGCAGCGTTGTACAAGCGGGAGGCCGCTTCAGCCAAGAGGCCCAGTACTTC.